This passage covers 8 T cell receptor beta chains from one sample sequenced in a study of Ad26.COV2.S vaccination and SARS-CoV-2 variants (dated by TCRdb to the early 2020s). The method behind the library was the immunoSEQ multiplex PCR assay. Drawn from immuneACCESS, this table holds only the in-frame rearrangements with V and J called that TCRdb kept. Clones are partly lost; checked studies trace under half to an unresolved V gene and leave the rest unexplained. This sample comprises 350,000 to 450,000 clones, about 90% of them detected only once. More than 1.5% of the sample comes from the top ten. Read against the paper, the sample's treatment or condition label means: 15 to 20 received Ad26.COV2.S at low or high dose, single or two shots; 5 received placebo; per-sample allocation not given. Repertoires of vaccine and placebo recipients were sequenced from samples collected on day 63 after the first injection.

The specimen comprised peripheral blood, sampled in a trial of Ad26.COV2.S vaccine versus placebo. The receptors come from a person between 18 and 60 years old who received the Ad26.COV2.S COVID-19 vaccine or a placebo.

The chain carries TRBV5-4 and TRBJ1-2, with TRBD1 as a possible D gene (6 bases). The CDR3 contains 13 residues. Germline V gene sequence: CDR1 SGHNT, CDR2 YYREEE (reference sequence). Trimming pared 6 bases from V and 4 bases from J, leaving 13 bases between. CDR3 sequence (DNA): TGTGCCAGCACCCTAGGGGGGGTCTATGGCTACACCTTC. Protein product: CASTLGGVYGYTF.

The V call is TRBV11-3, the J call TRBJ1-5, with D perhaps matching TRBD1 (5 bases). The CDR3 loop spans 19 amino acids. Trimming removed 4 bases from V and 0 bases from J, with 22 bases in between. The germline V gene has CDR1 SGHNT and CDR2 YENEEA. The CDR3: CASSSHRPRNFYSNQPQHF. The CDR3 DNA is TGTGCCAGCAGCTCCCACAGGCCCCGGAACTTTTATAGCAATCAGCCCCAGCATTTT.

Regarding this clone: One end of the junction varies from germline; a read error may be responsible. This chain connects TRBV4-1 to TRBJ2-7; TRBD1 aligns across 7 bases. This CDR3 spans 11 amino acids. Per the germline V gene, CDR1 is MGHRA and CDR2 is YSYEKL. The CDR3 reads CASSQADRVSF. In DNA form, the CDR3 reads TGCGCCAGCAGCCAGGCCGACAGGGTCTCTTTC.

This clone was observed once. The chain carries TRBV4-3 and TRBJ2-1; TRBD1 matches at 9 bases. V lost 0 bases and J lost 4; bases outside the gene matches: 7. The CDR3 has 17 residues. Germline V lookup: CDR1 LGHNA, CDR2 YSLEER. The CDR3 nucleotides read TGCGCCAGCAGCCAAGATCCCGACAGGGGGGGGTACAATGAGCAGTTCTTC. Protein product: CASSQDPDRGGYNEQFF.

The chain combines TRBV30 with TRBJ2-1; D might be TRBD1 (5 bases). Per the germline V gene, CDR1 is GTSNPN and CDR2 is SVGIG (reference sequence). The CDR3 loop spans 13 amino acids. With 2 bases removed from V and 2 bases from J, the gap between germline ends came to 7 bases. The CDR3 region has the DNA TGTGCCTGGAGTAAGGGGCCCTACAATGAGCAGTTCTTC. Translated, it gives CAWSKGPYNEQFF.

This clone was recorded once. V and J are TRBV11-2 and TRBJ1-2, with D uncertain. Germline V CDR1 and CDR2: SGHAT, FQNNGV. The CDR3 covers 13 residues. V was pared by 5 bases and J by 14 bases, with 21 bases between. DNA of the CDR3: TGTGCCAGCAGCCCTAGAGCCCCGGCTCTAGAGACCTTC. It specifies CASSPRAPALETF.

The rearrangement uses TRBV6-2 or TRBV6-3 and TRBJ2-2; D gene uncertain. Deletions cut 0 bases from V and 7 bases from J, with 15 bases between. This CDR3 comprises 16 residues. Germline CDR1 MNHEY, CDR2 SVGEGT. The CDR3 protein is CASSYSIQLLDGELFF. The CDR3 region has the DNA TGTGCCAGCAGTTACTCGATACAGCTCTTGGACGGGGAGCTGTTTTTT.

The chain links TRBV27 to TRBJ2-5; 7 nucleotides agree with TRBD2. V was pared by 3 bases and J by 5 bases, with 3 bases of the junction left unmatched. This CDR3 has 13 amino acids. CDR1 is MNHEY, CDR2 SMNVEV, per germline (reference sequence). The CDR3 sequence is CASSFGGGETQYF. Here the CDR3 DNA reads TGTGCCAGCAGTTTTGGGGGAGGGGAGACCCAGTACTTC.